This T cell receptor beta chain was identified in a study of tumor-infiltrating lymphocytes in oesophageal squamous cell carcinoma. V was shortened by 0 bases and J by 7 bases, with 14 bases between the two germline ends. Per germline, CDR1 SGHNT and CDR2 YYREEE (reference sequence). This CDR3 region has 15 residues. One entry per CDR3 protein results from TCRdb running MiXCR on the PCR reads. Among 5,600 or so distinct CDR3 sequences listed, more than 14% were seen once. In its sample, this clonotype was seen many times. The sequence was collected from a male donor with esophageal squamous cell carcinoma. The chain carries TRBV5-4 and TRBJ2-1, with D possibly TRBD2 on 5 matching bases. The sample was esophageal tumor tissue. The CDR3 bases are TGTGCCAGCAGCTTGGTCGGGGTACCCGGGAATGAGCAGTTCTTC. This gives the protein CASSLVGVPGNEQFF.